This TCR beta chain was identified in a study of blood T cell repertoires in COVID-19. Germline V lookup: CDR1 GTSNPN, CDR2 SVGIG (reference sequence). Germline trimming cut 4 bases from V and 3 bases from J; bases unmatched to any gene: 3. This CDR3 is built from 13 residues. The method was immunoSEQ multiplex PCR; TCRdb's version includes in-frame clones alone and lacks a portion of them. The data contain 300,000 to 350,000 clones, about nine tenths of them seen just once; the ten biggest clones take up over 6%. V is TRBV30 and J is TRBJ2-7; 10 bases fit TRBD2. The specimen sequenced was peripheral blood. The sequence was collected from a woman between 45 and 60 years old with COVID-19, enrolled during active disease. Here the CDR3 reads CAWNPSGSYEQYF. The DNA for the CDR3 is TGTGCCTGGAACCCTAGCGGGAGCTACGAGCAGTACTTC.